This T cell receptor (beta chain) was found in a study of T cell changes during pregnancy in multiple sclerosis. Profiling relied on immunoSEQ multiplex PCR, and the TCRdb table lists in-frame clones only, not all of them. The sample lists some 41,000 clones, roughly nine tenths occurring once. Trimming cost V 3 bases and J 1 base, with 13 bases left between them. CDR1 MGHRA and CDR2 YSYEKL come from the germline V gene. The CDR3 length is 17 residues. The sequence was obtained from a female donor in good health, enrolled as a control in a pregnancy study. V and J are TRBV4-1 and TRBJ2-6; a possible D gene is TRBD1 (7 bases). The sequences come from CD4+ T cells from peripheral blood mononuclear cells, collected in the third trimester of pregnancy. This CDR3 is CASSQTGRTSGANVLTF. The CDR3 region has the DNA TGCGCCAGCAGCCAGACAGGGAGGACTTCTGGGGCCAACGTCCTGACTTTC.